This T cell receptor (beta chain) appears in the sequencing data of a study of CD8 T cells in ankylosing spondylitis. Broader study findings: A CD8+ phenotype characterized the disease-linked clones, which were relatively rare in peripheral blood. It appeared that ankylosing spondylitis blood was characterized by a TCR beta motif of eight highly homologous variants. There were earlier reports of some motif variants in reactive arthritis synovial fluid and blood. Reportedly, disease-linked clones are significantly enriched in ankylosing spondylitis patients' matched synovial fluid.

Quantitative molecular-barcoded 5'-RACE generated the TCR beta libraries. One entry per CDR3 protein, called by TCRdb with MiXCR from the 5' RACE reads. This sample carries roughly 470,000 distinct CDR3 sequences, 25% to 30% of them seen once, and the ten largest clones take under 0.9%. Regarding this clonotype: Its specificity is not known.

CDR1 and CDR2 from the germline V gene are DFQATT and SNEGSKA (reference sequence). The CDR3 extends over 14 amino acids. The V gene lost 5 bases and the J gene lost 0 bases, with 11 bases spanning the gap. The V call is TRBV20-1, the J call TRBJ1-3; D unclear. This clonotype originated in a male donor with ankylosing spondylitis. Sample: blood, either unsorted or a sorted T cell fraction (not recorded which). The CDR3 region is CSAENPISGNTIYF. The CDR3 DNA follows: TGCAGTGCTGAGAACCCTATCTCTGGAAACACCATATATTTT.